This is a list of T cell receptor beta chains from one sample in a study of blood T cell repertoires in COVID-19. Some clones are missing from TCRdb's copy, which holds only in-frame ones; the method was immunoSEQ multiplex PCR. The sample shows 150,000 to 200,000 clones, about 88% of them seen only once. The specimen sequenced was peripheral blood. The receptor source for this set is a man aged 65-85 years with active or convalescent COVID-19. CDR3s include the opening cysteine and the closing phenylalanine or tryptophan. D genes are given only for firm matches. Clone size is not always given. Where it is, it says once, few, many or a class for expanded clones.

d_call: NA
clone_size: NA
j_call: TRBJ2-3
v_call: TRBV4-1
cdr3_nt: TGCGCCAGCAGCCAAGACCCCCCCCGAGGGGGAGCAGGTCAAGATACGCAGTATTTT
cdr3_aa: CASSQDPPRGGAGQDTQYF

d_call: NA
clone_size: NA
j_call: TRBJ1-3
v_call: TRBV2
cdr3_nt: TGTGCCAGCACCATTCTTGGATCCGGGGGTGGAAACACCATATATTTT
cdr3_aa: CASTILGSGGGNTIYF

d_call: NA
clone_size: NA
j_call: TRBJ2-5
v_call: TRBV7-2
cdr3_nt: TGTGCCAGCAGCAAAACAGGCATCCAAGAGACCCAGTACTTC
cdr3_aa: CASSKTGIQETQYF

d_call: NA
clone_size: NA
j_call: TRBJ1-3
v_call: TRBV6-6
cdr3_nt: TGTGCCAGCCGACGGGGGGCTGGAAACACCATATATTTT
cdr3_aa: CASRRGAGNTIYF

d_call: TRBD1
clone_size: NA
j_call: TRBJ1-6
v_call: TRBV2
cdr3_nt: TGTGCCAGCAGTGACGGTACGTGGACAGGGTTTAATTCACCCCTCCACTTT
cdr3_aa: CASSDGTWTGFNSPLHF

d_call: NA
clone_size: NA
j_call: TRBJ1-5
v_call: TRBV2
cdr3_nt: TGTGCCAGCAGCGATATCAGTGATAGCAATCAGCCCCAGCATTTT
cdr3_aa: CASSDISDSNQPQHF

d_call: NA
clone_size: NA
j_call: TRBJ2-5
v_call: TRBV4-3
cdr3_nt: TGCGCCAGCAGCCACCCGTTGCGTCGTCATTTAGAGACCCAGTACTTC
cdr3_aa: CASSHPLRRHLETQYF

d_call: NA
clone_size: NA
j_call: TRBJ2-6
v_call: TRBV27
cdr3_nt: TGTGCCAGCAGTTTCCGTGGGGGCACTGGGGCCAACGTCCTGACTTTC
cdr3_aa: CASSFRGGTGANVLTF

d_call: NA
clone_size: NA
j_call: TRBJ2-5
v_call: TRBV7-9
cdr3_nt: TGTGCCAGCAGCTTATTACTAGACCAAGAGACCCAGTACTTC
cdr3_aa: CASSLLLDQETQYF

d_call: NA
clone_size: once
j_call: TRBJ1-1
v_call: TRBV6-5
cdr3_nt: TGTGCCAGCAGTCCGGGGTGGGAAGCTTTCTTT
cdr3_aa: CASSPGWEAFF

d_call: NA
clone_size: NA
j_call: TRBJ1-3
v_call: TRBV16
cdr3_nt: TGTGCCAGCAGCCAATTTGAAGGAGGGTCAATAACTGGAAACACCATATATTTT
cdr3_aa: CASSQFEGGSITGNTIYF

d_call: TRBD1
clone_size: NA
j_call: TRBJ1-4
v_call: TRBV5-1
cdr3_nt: TGCGCCAGCAGCTTTGACAGGGGGCGCCGTGAAAAACTGTTTTTT
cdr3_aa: CASSFDRGRREKLFF

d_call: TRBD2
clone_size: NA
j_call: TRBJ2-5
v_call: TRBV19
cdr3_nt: TGTGCCAGTAGTGGGACTAGCGGGAGTGGGGAGACCCAGTACTTC
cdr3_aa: CASSGTSGSGETQYF

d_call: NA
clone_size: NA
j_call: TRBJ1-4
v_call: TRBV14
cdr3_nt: TGTGCCAGCAGCCAATCCAGGGGTTGGGCTAATGAAAAACTGTTTTTT
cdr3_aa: CASSQSRGWANEKLFF

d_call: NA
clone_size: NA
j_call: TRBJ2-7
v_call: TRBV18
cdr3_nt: TGTGCCAGCTCACCATTACAGTCCTACGAGCAGTACTTC
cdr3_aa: CASSPLQSYEQYF

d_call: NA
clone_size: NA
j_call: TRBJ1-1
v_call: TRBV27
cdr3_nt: TGTGCCAGCAGTTTCCGAGGGTCCGCTGAAGCTTTCTTT
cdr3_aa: CASSFRGSAEAFF

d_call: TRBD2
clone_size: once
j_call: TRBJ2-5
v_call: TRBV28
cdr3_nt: TGTGCCAGCAGTGGACTAGCGGGAGGAGAGACCCAGTACTTC
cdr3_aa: CASSGLAGGETQYF

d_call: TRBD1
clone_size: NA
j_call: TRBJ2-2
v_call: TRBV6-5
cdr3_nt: TGTGCCAGCAAGGGGACAGGGGGCCTCGGGGAGCTGTTTTTT
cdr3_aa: CASKGTGGLGELFF

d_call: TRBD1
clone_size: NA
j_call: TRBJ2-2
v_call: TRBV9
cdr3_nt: TGTGCCAGCAGTGGACAGGAGAACACCGGGGAGCTGTTTTTT
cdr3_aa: CASSGQENTGELFF

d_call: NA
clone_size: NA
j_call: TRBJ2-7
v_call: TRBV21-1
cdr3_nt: TGTGCCAGCAGCACCCGACGGGACAGGGGCTCCGGATACGAGCAGTACTTC
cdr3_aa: CASSTRRDRGSGYEQYF

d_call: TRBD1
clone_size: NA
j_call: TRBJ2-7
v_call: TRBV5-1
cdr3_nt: TGCGCCAGCAGCTCAGGGGGCTACGAGCAGTACTTC
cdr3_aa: CASSSGGYEQYF

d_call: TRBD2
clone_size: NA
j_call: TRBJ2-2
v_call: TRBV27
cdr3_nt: TGTGCCAGTCTCCTCCTGGCGGGAGCGAACACCGGGGAGCTGTTTTTT
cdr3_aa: CASLLLAGANTGELFF

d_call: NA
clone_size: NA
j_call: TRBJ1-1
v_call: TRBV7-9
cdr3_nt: TGTGCCAGCGGGCACCCGAACACTGAAGCTTTCTTT
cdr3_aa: CASGHPNTEAFF

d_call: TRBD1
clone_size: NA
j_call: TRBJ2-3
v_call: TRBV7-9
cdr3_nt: TGTGCCAGCAGCTTCAGACAGGGTAGGGGGGATACGCAGTATTTT
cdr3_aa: CASSFRQGRGDTQYF

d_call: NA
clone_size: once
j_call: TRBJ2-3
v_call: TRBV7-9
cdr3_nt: TGTGCCAGCAGCTTAGGGCGGGGTGCCGATACGCAGTATTTT
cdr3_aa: CASSLGRGADTQYF

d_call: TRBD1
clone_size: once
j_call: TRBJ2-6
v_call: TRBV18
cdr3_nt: TGTGCCAGCTCACCCCCGGGACAGGCAATCTCTGGGGCCAACGTCCTGACTTTC
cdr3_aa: CASSPPGQAISGANVLTF

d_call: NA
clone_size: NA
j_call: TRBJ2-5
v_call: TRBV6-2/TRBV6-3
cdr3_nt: TGTGCCAGCAGTTACTCCCCCGGGAGAGGGGTGAAGACCCAGTACTTC
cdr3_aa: CASSYSPGRGVKTQYF

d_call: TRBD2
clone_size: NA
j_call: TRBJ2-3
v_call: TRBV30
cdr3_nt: TGTGCCTGGAGTGTAGTGGCGGGAGCACAGTATTTT
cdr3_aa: CAWSVVAGAQYF

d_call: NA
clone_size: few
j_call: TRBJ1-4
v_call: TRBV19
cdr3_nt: TGTGCCAGTAGTATGACAGCAACTAATGAAAAACTGTTTTTT
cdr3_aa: CASSMTATNEKLFF

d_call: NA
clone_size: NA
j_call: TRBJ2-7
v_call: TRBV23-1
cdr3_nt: TGCGCCAGCACGCGACCCTACCGGGGGGAGCAGTACTTC
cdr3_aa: CASTRPYRGEQYF

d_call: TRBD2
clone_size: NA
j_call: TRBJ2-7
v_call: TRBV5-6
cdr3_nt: TGTGCCAGCAGCTTGGGACTAGCGGGAGCCGAGCAGTACTTC
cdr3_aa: CASSLGLAGAEQYF

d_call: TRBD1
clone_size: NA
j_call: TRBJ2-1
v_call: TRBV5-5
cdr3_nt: TGTGCCAGCAGCGGCCGGACAGGGGCCCTCAATGAGCAGTTCTTC
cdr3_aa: CASSGRTGALNEQFF

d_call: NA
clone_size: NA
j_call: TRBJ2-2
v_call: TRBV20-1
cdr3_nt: TGCAGTGCTAGTCTTTTTTCCGGGGAGCTGTTTTTT
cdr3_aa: CSASLFSGELFF

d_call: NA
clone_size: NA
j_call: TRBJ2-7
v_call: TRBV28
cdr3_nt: TGTGCCAGCAAGAGTCTGGCCTACGAGCAGTACTTC
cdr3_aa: CASKSLAYEQYF

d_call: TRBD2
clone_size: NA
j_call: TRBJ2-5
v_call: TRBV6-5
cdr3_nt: TGTGCCAGCAGTTACCAAATGGCGGGAGTGGTAGAGACCCAGTACTTC
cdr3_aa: CASSYQMAGVVETQYF

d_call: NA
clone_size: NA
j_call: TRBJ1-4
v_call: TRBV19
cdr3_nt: TGTGCCAGTAGTCCCCTCGGGACTTCTAATGAAAAACTGTTTTTT
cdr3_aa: CASSPLGTSNEKLFF

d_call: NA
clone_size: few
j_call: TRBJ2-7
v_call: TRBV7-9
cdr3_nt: TGTGCCAGCAGCTTAGTTGCAGCGTACGAGCAGTACTTC
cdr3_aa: CASSLVAAYEQYF

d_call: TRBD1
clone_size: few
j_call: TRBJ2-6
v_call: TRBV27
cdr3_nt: TGTGCCAGCGCACCTGCCGGGACAGGGGGCTCTGGGGCCAACGTCCTGACTTTC
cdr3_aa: CASAPAGTGGSGANVLTF

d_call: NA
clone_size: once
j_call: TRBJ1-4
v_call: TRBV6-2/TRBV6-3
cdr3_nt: TGTGCCAGCAGTCCCGCAGGGCCCGAGACGCTGTTTTTT
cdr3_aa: CASSPAGPETLFF

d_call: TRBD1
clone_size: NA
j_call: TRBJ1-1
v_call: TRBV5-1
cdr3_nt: TGCGCCAGCAGCTCAGAGATGGACAGGACCGAAGCTTTCTTT
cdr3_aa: CASSSEMDRTEAFF

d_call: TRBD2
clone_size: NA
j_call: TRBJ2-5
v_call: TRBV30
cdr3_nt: TGTGCCTGGAGTCAGGGACTAGCGGGAGGCGGAGAGACCCAGTACTTC
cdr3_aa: CAWSQGLAGGGETQYF

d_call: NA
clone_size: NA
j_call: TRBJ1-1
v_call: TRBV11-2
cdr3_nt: TGTGCCAGCAGCTTTGGGGGCCGATTGAACACTGAAGCTTTCTTT
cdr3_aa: CASSFGGRLNTEAFF

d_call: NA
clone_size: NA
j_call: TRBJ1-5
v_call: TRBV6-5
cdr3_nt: TGTGCCAGCGTTCCGGGGTATAGCAATCAGCCCCAGCATTTT
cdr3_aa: CASVPGYSNQPQHF

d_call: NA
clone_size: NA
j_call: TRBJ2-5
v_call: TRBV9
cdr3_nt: TGTGCCAGCAGCCCACGGACGCGGGGAGAGACCCAGTACTTC
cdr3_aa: CASSPRTRGETQYF

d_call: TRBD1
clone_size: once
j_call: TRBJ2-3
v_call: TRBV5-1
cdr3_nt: TGCGCCAGCAGCTCGACCTTAACAGGGGGCAATACAGATACGCAGTATTTT
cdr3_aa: CASSSTLTGGNTDTQYF

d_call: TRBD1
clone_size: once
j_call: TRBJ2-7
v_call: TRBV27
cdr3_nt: TGTGCCAGCAGGATCTTCGGGGACAGATACTCCTACGAGCAGTACTTC
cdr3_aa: CASRIFGDRYSYEQYF